This TCR beta chain originates from a study of T cells in Graves' hyperthyroidism and ophthalmopathy. The CDR3 length is 13 residues. V shed 5 bases and J shed 2 bases, with 10 bases lying between them. In germline, CDR1 is MDHEN, CDR2 SYDVKM. Hyperthyroidism of Graves' type that showed no ophthalmopathy progression within 18 months was stable. This clonotype was counted between two and nine times. Amplified TCR beta CDR3 regions came from RNA transcripts. First-round RT-PCR targeting the TCR CDR3 was performed with the HTBI primer set. TCRdb re-called the multiplex PCR reads with MiXCR, one entry per CDR3 protein. The data contain approximately 530,000 distinct CDR3 sequences, around 15% of them seen just once; the ten biggest clones take up 18%.

The rearrangement uses TRBV28 and TRBJ2-7; D tentatively reads TRBD1 or TRBD2 (5 bases each). This TCR was sampled from a woman between 18 and 29 years old with Graves' hyperthyroidism. The specimen was blood. The CDR3 loop is CASSGREPYEQYF. The CDR3 DNA reads TGTGCCAGCAGTGGCAGGGAGCCCTACGAGCAGTACTTC.